This T cell receptor (beta chain) stems from a study of T cell responses to AZD1222 COVID-19 vaccine. This CDR3 comprises 15 residues. The germline CDR1 and CDR2 sequences are SGHTA and FQGTGA. V was shortened by 2 bases and J by 3 bases, with 10 bases between the two germline ends. This table comes from immunoSEQ multiplex PCR, and its TCRdb copy is limited to in-frame clones, with some not included. The sample shows just over 150,000 clones, 90% to 95% of them seen only once. The study pooled second doses at about 4 or about 12 weeks. This receptor was identified in an adult who received the AZD1222 COVID-19 vaccine. This chain uses TRBV7-3 with TRBJ2-2, with D perhaps assigned TRBD1 or TRBD2 (5 bases each). The source material was peripheral blood, sampled 28 days after the second AZD1222 dose. DNA of the CDR3: TGTGCCAGCAGCTTAGGCGTGGGGGACACCGGGGAGCTGTTTTTT. This translates into CASSLGVGDTGELFF.